Below, one T cell receptor beta chain is given with its context. There is no known antigen for this receptor. There are no base qualities to consult, and no much larger clone falls within one base. Collaborating institutions collected whole blood in K2EDTA tubes following their own protocols. For TCRbeta analysis, collaborators shipped samples as frozen whole blood, isolated PBMCs, or DNA extracted from either of those sample types. TCRbeta CDR3 regions were amplified from genomic DNA using the immunoSEQ Assay, a bias-controlled multiplex PCR. On the authors' methods: Within the assay, amplification of reference gene primers was used to estimate how many nucleated cells each sample contained. Sequence reads were collapsed and filtered to measure the absolute abundance of every unique TCRbeta CDR3 rearrangement. For each sample, productive Simpson clonality was calculated by taking the square root of Simpson's diversity index across productive rearrangements. TCRdb's version of the immuneACCESS table is confined to in-frame rearrangements and falls short of the full clone set. An unresolved V gene accounts for under half of the shortfall where checked; the remainder is of unknown origin. The DNA gave D and trimming, while V, J and clone size come from that table. Present in this sample are some 190,000 clones, around four fifths of which were seen just once. The ten largest clones add up to less than 20% of the sample.

This sample is drawn from a study of blood T cell repertoires in COVID-19 (dated by TCRdb to 2020 to 2022). About the investigation overall: Collaborator samples came from the United States, Italy and Spain and covered acute and convalescent phases of COVID-19. Nearly every sample came with metadata listing a de-identified subject ID, COVID-19 status, age in years and sex. A freely available public database, intended as a resource for researchers studying the immune response to SARS-CoV-2, is where the repertoires were released. Samples were obtained from the ongoing ImmuneRACE study (first 160 participants) and from about 1,300 subjects provided by 6 global collaborators. Where available, HLA class I and class II types were taken from metadata supplied by the sample provider and were not determined by assay-based typing. Deeply sampled blood TCRbeta repertoires from subjects exposed to, actively infected with, or recovered from COVID-19 were included in the dataset. The prospective study material was composed of cDNA or gDNA derived from T cells, B-cell-depleted T cells, or PBMCs. Overall study outcomes, separate from this receptor: Clinical and demographic metadata were provided uncurated, with the amount varying by source and participant.

The clonotype was recovered from a human donor in a cohort sampled during active COVID-19. The sample comprised peripheral blood.

The sequence in DNA is TGTGCCAGCAGACCGGGACAGGGGTTTTACGAGCAGTACTTC. It translates as CASRPGQGFYEQYF. The sequence joins TRBV6-5 to TRBJ2-7; 10 junctional bases match TRBD1. Unmatched junction bases come to 6, with V trimmed by 6 bases and J by 4 bases. CDR1 MNHEY and CDR2 SVGAGI are derived from the germline V gene. Measured from the cysteine to the phenylalanine, the CDR3 is 14 residues long. Of the read, only the CDR3 DNA is kept; its 42 bases are in frame from base 1.